These 16 T cell receptor beta chains originate from one sample sequenced in a study of blood T cell repertoires in COVID-19. Profiling relied on immunoSEQ multiplex PCR, and the TCRdb table lists in-frame clones only, not all of them. The sample shows 150,000 to 160,000 clones, around 85% of them seen only once. Specimen: peripheral blood. The receptors were sampled from a man between 60 and 70 years old with COVID-19, enrolled during active disease.

V gene TRBV19 combines with J gene TRBJ1-5, with 10 positions matching TRBD1. Germline CDR1 reads LNHDA; CDR2 reads SQIVND (reference sequence). The ends lost 3 bases at V and 0 bases at J; junction bases unmatched: 5. This CDR3 region has 17 residues. CDR3 coding DNA: TGTGCCAGTAGTATCTGGGACAGGGGTTATAGCAATCAGCCCCAGCATTTT. Amino acid sequence: CASSIWDRGYSNQPQHF.

The chain carries TRBV28 and TRBJ1-5; 8 bases agree with TRBD1. The V gene end was trimmed by 5 bases and the J gene end by 6 bases; junction bases not matched to a gene: 6. Germline lookup yields CDR1 MDHEN and CDR2 SYDVKM. The CDR3 is made up of 14 amino acids. Here the CDR3 DNA reads TGTGCCAGCAGTCGGCAGGGGGCAAGTCAGCCCCAGCATTTT. It codes for CASSRQGASQPQHF.

The V call is TRBV19, the J call TRBJ1-1; D might be TRBD1 (5 bases). Trimming shortened V by 3 bases and J by 1 base, and 9 bases separated the two germline ends. Germline assignment: CDR1 LNHDA and CDR2 SQIVND (reference sequence). The CDR3 sequence is 14 residues long. The CDR3 DNA follows: TGTGCCAGTAGTATTCAGGGAGGGAACACTGAAGCTTTCTTT. This translates into CASSIQGGNTEAFF.

CDR3 protein: CASSRQGAREANEKLFF. CDR3 in DNA: TGTGCCAGCTCTCGGCAGGGAGCGAGGGAGGCTAATGAAAAACTGTTTTTT. The chain is built from TRBV18 and TRBJ1-4, with D perhaps TRBD1 (5 bases). From germline, CDR1 is KGHSH and CDR2 LQKENI. V lost 6 bases and J 3 bases, leaving 20 bases between the germline ends. The CDR3 covers 17 residues.

This clone was seen only a few times. This chain joins TRBV11-2 and TRBJ1-1; 7 bases are shared with TRBD1. The CDR3 sequence is 14 residues long. V was clipped by 1 base and J by 1 base; unmatched bases: 0. Per the germline V gene, CDR1 is SGHAT and CDR2 is FQNNGV. The CDR3 here is CASSLGQGNTEAFF. The DNA of the CDR3 is TGTGCCAGCAGCTTAGGACAGGGGAACACTGAAGCTTTCTTT.

This clone appeared a few times. The chain is built from TRBV6-5 and TRBJ2-2, with D perhaps TRBD1 (5 bases). Germline assignment: CDR1 MNHEY and CDR2 SVGAGI. CDR3 length: 14 residues. Trimming removed 5 bases from V and 1 base from J, with 8 bases in between. CDR3 sequence: CASSHRWNTGELFF. For the CDR3, the DNA is TGTGCCAGCAGTCACAGGTGGAACACCGGGGAGCTGTTTTTT.

The chain combines TRBV2 with TRBJ1-2; D uncertain. The V gene's germline CDR1 is SNHLY and CDR2 FYNNEI. The CDR3 spans 13 residues. V was clipped by 4 bases and J by 8 bases, with 14 bases between them. CDR3 coding DNA: TGTGCCAGCAGTGCGTTGGGGAGGGCCGGCTACACCTTC. As protein: CASSALGRAGYTF. The whole variable domain, filled in from reference TRBV2 and TRBJ1-2, reads EPEVTQTPSHQVTQMGQEVILRCVPISNHLYFYWYRQILGQKVEFLVSFYNNEISEKSEIFDDQFSVERPDGSNFTLKIRSTKLEDSAMYFCASSALGRAGYTFGSGTRLTVV.

This clone appeared a single time. The chain is built from TRBV28 and TRBJ2-1, with D possibly being TRBD2 (6 bases). V lost 7 bases, J lost 1 base, and 11 bases lay in between. The CDR3 contains 14 residues. Germline V gives CDR1 MDHEN, CDR2 SYDVKM. CDR3 bases: TGTGCCAGCATGGGACTTTCTTCCTACAATGAGCAGTTCTTC. Protein product: CASMGLSSYNEQFF.

This clone has a single count. The rearrangement uses TRBV7-9 and TRBJ2-7, with 7 nucleotides matching TRBD2. The ends lost 5 bases at V and 2 bases at J; junction bases unmatched: 12. There are 16 residues in the CDR3. Germline V gene lookup returns CDR1 SEHNR and CDR2 FQNEAQ (reference sequence). The CDR3 sequence is CASSPLLGRTTYEQYF. The CDR3 bases are TGTGCCAGCAGCCCCCTACTCGGGAGGACTACCTACGAGCAGTACTTC.

The V gene is TRBV19, the J gene TRBJ1-5; perhaps TRBD1 as D (6 bases). Trimming shortened V by 0 bases and J by 3 bases, and 15 bases separated the two germline ends. CDR1 and CDR2 from the germline V gene are LNHDA and SQIVND (reference sequence). CDR3 length: 17 residues. CDR3 amino acids: CASSIDHQGPVNQPQHF. The DNA for the CDR3 is TGTGCCAGTAGTATAGATCACCAGGGGCCGGTCAATCAGCCCCAGCATTTT.

The V and J genes are TRBV7-9 and TRBJ1-1, with 8 bases matching TRBD1. Unmatched junction bases numbered 9, after V lost 7 bases and J lost 5 bases. The V gene's germline CDR1 is SEHNR and CDR2 FQNEAQ (reference sequence). CDR3 length equals 14 residues. CDR3 nucleotides: TGTGCCAGCAACCTTGGACAGGGATTTACTGAAGCTTTCTTT. It is translated as CASNLGQGFTEAFF. The full variable domain, with the rest looked up from reference TRBV7-9 and TRBJ1-1, is DTGVSQNPRHKITKRGQNVTFRCDPISEHNRLYWYRQTLGQGPEFLTYFQNEAQLEKSRLLSDRFSAERPKGSFSTLEIQRTEQGDSAMYLCASNLGQGFTEAFFGQGTRLTVV.

The rearrangement links TRBV5-8 to TRBJ1-1; no clear D gene. Between the trimmed V and J ends, which lost 1 base and 7 bases, there was a span of 11 bases. In germline, CDR1 is SGHTS, CDR2 YDEGEE. CDR3 length equals 13 residues. Here the CDR3 reads CASSLITTGEAFF. DNA for the CDR3: TGTGCCAGCAGCTTGATCACAACGGGTGAAGCTTTCTTT.

The J gene is TRBJ2-1, the V gene TRBV5-1, with D possibly matching TRBD2 (6 bases). V was shortened by 0 bases and J by 7 bases, with 11 bases between the two germline ends. The CDR3 is 14 residues long. Germline V lookup: CDR1 SGHRS, CDR2 YFSETQ. CDR3 sequence: CASSLDEGRNEQFF. CDR3 nucleotide sequence: TGCGCCAGCAGCTTGGACGAAGGGAGGAATGAGCAGTTCTTC. The variable domain in full, completed from reference TRBV5-1 and TRBJ2-1, reads KAGVTQTPRYLIKTRGQQVTLSCSPISGHRSVSWYQQTPGQGLQFLFEYFSETQRNKGNFPGRFSGRQFSNSRSEMNVSTLELGDSALYLCASSLDEGRNEQFFGPGTRLTVL.

The rearrangement joins TRBV27 to TRBJ1-1, with unresolved D. There are 13 residues in the CDR3. V lost 2 bases to trimming and J lost 1 base, with 5 bases between them. From germline, CDR1 is MNHEY and CDR2 SMNVEV (reference sequence). The CDR3 is CASSLRQNTEAFF. The CDR3 DNA reads as TGTGCCAGCAGTTTACGACAGAACACTGAAGCTTTCTTT.

V usage is TRBV6-5 and J usage is TRBJ1-3; unclear D gene. Trimming cost V 7 bases and J 9 bases, with 19 bases left between them. This CDR3 region has 14 residues. Per the germline V gene, CDR1 is MNHEY and CDR2 is SVGAGI. CDR3 in DNA: TGTGCCAGCACCCCGACCGTTAGTGGAGGCACCATATATTTT. Translation gives CASTPTVSGGTIYF.

This chain joins TRBV13 and TRBJ1-6; no definite D call. Trimming shortened V by 7 bases and J by 0 bases, and 13 bases separated the two germline ends. CDR1 and CDR2 (germline): PRHDT, FYEKMQ (reference sequence). The CDR3 has 16 amino acids. Written as DNA, the CDR3 is TGTGCCAGCACCCAGGCGGGCAGCTCCTATAATTCACCCCTCCACTTT. It encodes CASTQAGSSYNSPLHF.